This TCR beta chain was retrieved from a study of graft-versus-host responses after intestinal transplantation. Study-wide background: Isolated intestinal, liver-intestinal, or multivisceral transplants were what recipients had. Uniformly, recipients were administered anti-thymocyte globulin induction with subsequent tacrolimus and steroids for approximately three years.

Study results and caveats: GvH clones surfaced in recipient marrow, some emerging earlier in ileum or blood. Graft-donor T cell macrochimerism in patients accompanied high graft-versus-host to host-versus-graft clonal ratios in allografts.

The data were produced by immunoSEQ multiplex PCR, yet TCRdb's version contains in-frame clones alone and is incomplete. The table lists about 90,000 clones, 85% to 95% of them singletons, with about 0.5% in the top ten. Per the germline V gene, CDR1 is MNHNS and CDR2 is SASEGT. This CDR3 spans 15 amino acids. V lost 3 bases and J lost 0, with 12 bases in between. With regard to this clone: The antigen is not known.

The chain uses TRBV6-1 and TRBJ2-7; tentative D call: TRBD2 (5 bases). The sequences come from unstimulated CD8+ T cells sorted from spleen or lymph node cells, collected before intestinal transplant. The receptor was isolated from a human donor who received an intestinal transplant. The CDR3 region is CASSDQGRGSYEQYF. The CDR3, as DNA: TGTGCCAGCAGTGATCAAGGGAGAGGCTCCTACGAGCAGTACTTC.